This T cell receptor (beta chain) is drawn from a study of cytomegalovirus exposure and HLA in healthy donors (dated by TCRdb to 2017 to 2019). About the investigation overall: In an earlier analysis of 587 of the donors, 250 to 350 Gb of sequence data and roughly 100 million unique TCR beta sequences from about 190 million T cells were reported. Along with the approximately 670-subject first cohort, a separate validation cohort of around 110 different subjects was used. Alongside the repertoire data, information on donor age, sex, ethnicity and CMV serostatus was compiled. The T cell repertoires of under 700 subjects were profiled by immunosequencing and related to cytomegalovirus serostatus. The later analysis used no new phenotypic data to find candidate immune exposures, relying instead on TCR beta sequences and their occurrence across donors. All discovery cohort repertoires had been generated on a single sequencing platform. The number of typed donors differed by locus: 629-630 for A, B, C, DRB1 and DQB1; about 520 for DQA1; 600 to 610 for DPA1; and around 450 for DPB1. The study aimed to test whether cataloging public T cell receptors could reveal signatures of past pathogen exposure. Around 320 gigabases of sequencing data and 78 million or so unique TCR sequences were included in an early release covering about 620 HLA-typed donors. On average, about 200,000 unique TCR beta nucleotide sequences were sequenced per donor among more than 350 genotyped donors of the cohort, with around 19% of those sequences being non-productive. The genetic ancestry cluster associated with self-reported Caucasian donors included roughly four fifths of the roughly 390 genotyped donors. In a later analysis, previously published TCR beta repertoires from about 640 donors were re-analyzed and high-resolution HLA genotyping was added so that TCR occurrence patterns could be studied. HLA typing covered class I and class II loci at four-digit resolution. To predict cytomegalovirus infection status, the study combined high-throughput TCR immunosequencing, statistical association of individual TCRs with disease status, and machine learning. Four to six DR-DQ haplotypes were handled as single units for association and clustering, since linkage in the cohort was strong. In a later genetic analysis, genome-wide SNP genotypes for about three fifths of the roughly 670 donors were used, and that subset was treated as a discovery cohort. To decide whether each TCR beta V gene segment behaved as functional or pseudogenic, an earlier analysis of several hundred of the donors relied on high-throughput TCR beta sequencing.

The germline ends are 10 bases apart after V is trimmed by 4 bases and J by 0 bases. CDR1 MGHRA and CDR2 YSYEKL were looked up in the germline V gene. Measured from the cysteine to the phenylalanine, the CDR3 is 15 residues long. The retained sequence is limited to the CDR3, 45 bases, with the frame set at the first base. Receptor amplification or capture employed the immunoSEQ multiplex PCR assay. For the multiplex PCR, a mixture combining 60 forward primers for TCR Vbeta segments and 13 reverse primers for TCR Jbeta segments was used. The CDR3 region of rearranged TCR beta genes was amplified from genomic DNA with a multiplex PCR assay. Amplified TCR beta libraries were sequenced as 87-base-pair reads on the Illumina HiSeq System. The source study handled its data this way. In a later analysis, roughly 80 million unique TCR beta chains were counted across the roughly 610 repertoires, and about 9.9 million of these chains were shared by at least two donors. Raw reads were error-corrected and collapsed into unique sequences with a nearest-neighbor algorithm that merged closely related sequences to remove PCR and sequencing errors. To assign V, D and J gene segments, CDR3 sequences were aligned to IMGT reference sequences. For a sequence to be retained, at least a six-nucleotide match to both a V gene segment and a J gene segment was required. A rearrangement counted as productive if the CDR3 had no stop codons and remained in frame with V and J, and every other rearrangement counted as non-productive. Following IMGT convention, CDR3 was defined as the stretch from the second conserved V-encoded cysteine to the conserved J-encoded phenylalanine. Sequences without an unambiguous match to a single V gene segment were excluded from the earlier analysis of 587 of the donors. An earlier analysis of 587 of the donors called V segments functional above 56.7% productive rearrangements and segregating when the between-donor standard deviation exceeded 5%. A statistical classification framework was developed to diagnose cytomegalovirus status using the catalog of TCR beta chain sequences. A later analysis assigned V and J genes by comparing TCR nucleotide sequences with IMGT/GENE-DB human TR gene sequences. Using the TCRdist pipeline, a later analysis assigned CDR3 sequences along with most-parsimonious VDJ recombination scenarios. A later analysis defined each TCR beta chain by its CDR3 amino acid sequence plus V-gene family, and excluded reads lacking a unique V-gene family. In a later analysis, around 600 highly shared, low-generation-probability nucleotide sequences were removed to address suspected cross-contamination and a sequencing artifact. A later analysis calculated a clonal expansion index for each public chain from normalized within-repertoire ranks of inferred template counts. In a later analysis, generation probabilities were computed using a VDJ recombination model fitted to out-of-frame rearrangements, and the results were checked against IGoR. Hypergeometric tests were used in a later analysis to score TCR-TCR, TCR-HLA and TCR-CMV co-occurrence, with a repertoire-size bias correction applied to the TCR pairs. To estimate false discovery rates, a later analysis permuted the HLA or CMV assignments 20 times. In a later analysis, co-occurring TCRs were grouped using DBSCAN, with TCRdist sequence similarity added in when clustering inside HLA-allele-positive subsets. Repertoires with fewer than 30,000 or more than 120,000 public chains, plus five repertoires with anomalous nucleotide sharing, were excluded from co-occurrence clustering. The clones in this table, taken by TCRdb from immuneACCESS, are in-frame only. Not every clone is retained; where verified, under half of the shortfall comes from an unresolved V gene, and the cause of the rest is unknown. V, J and clone size were drawn from that table, and D and trimming were deduced from the DNA. In all, the sample holds about 110,000 clones, and approximately 80% of those were seen once. The top ten clones comprise under 3% of the sample.

The cohort was made up of about 610 healthy bone marrow donors. At the time of sampling, all cohort members were nominally healthy, though unrecorded immune exposures were likely present. The donor tested CMV seropositive, placing the donor among the roughly 270 seropositive members of the cohort. Every donor gave a peripheral blood sample, and the peripheral blood mononuclear cells from that sample were used for TCR beta sequencing. The Qiagen DNeasy Blood Extraction Kit was used to extract genomic DNA from the blood cell samples. The paper's findings and limits, for the study overall: Because some donors lacked HLA typing at each locus, the association tests relied only on the typed subset. An association between a missense DCLRE1C variant and V-gene and J-gene trimming of TCR beta chains was found in a later genetic analysis and replicated in an independent cohort. A further reported finding was that TCR beta sequences accurately predicted the HLA-A and HLA-B alleles for most subjects in the first cohort. When HLA alleles, especially DR and DQ, strongly co-occurred, TCR associations were difficult to assign to individual alleles. In a later analysis, HLA-associated TCR beta chains were found to be more clonally expanded and to have lower generation probabilities than equally common non-associated chains. According to a later genetic analysis, donors in an Asian-associated ancestry cluster had fewer N-insertions in productive TCRs than the roughly 700-donor mean. Linkage disequilibrium might explain the correlated functional status among segregating V segments, but an unknown experimental factor could not be ruled out. In vitro tests confirmed that a few of the cytomegalovirus-associated TCR beta chains recognize cytomegalovirus antigens. At a false discovery rate of 0.05, a later analysis linked some 17,000 TCR beta sequences to specific HLA alleles. Some IMGT-functional V segments, including TRBV6-2 and TRBV6-3, could not be distinguished by the 87-base-pair reads and were therefore excluded. The authors suggested that the approach could potentially be extended to other disease states and immunological phenotypes. For the cohort, immune exposure information was limited to CMV serostatus. The classifier was reported to diagnose cytomegalovirus status with high specificity and sensitivity in both the original and validation cohorts. The cohort was sequenced for TCR beta chains only, and without alpha or paired-chain data the features that could be detected were limited. A cluster of highly shared sequence variants was judged likely to be a technical artifact of the sequencing pipeline. Most TCR sequences were observed very rarely across donors, whereas some public TCRs were present in many individuals. Because counts were too low, seventeen rarely observed V segments, including chromosome 9 orphons, were excluded from the earlier analysis of a few hundred of the donors. In a later analysis, TCR association rates were found to vary across HLA loci, with the most associated TCRs seen for DRB1 alleles and the fewest for HLA-C alleles. In an earlier analysis of several hundred of the donors, most TCR beta V segments were observed in productive rearrangements about 87% or about 30% of the time, broadly matching IMGT annotations. The study gave a list of over 150 TCR beta chains associated with cytomegalovirus. Presence/absence analyses assumed roughly uniform sequencing depth across donors, an assumption that may not hold. According to a later analysis, parvovirus B19, influenza, CMV and Epstein-Barr virus appeared linked to several top co-occurrence clusters. According to a later analysis, most CMV-associated TCR beta chains appeared to be HLA-restricted, and the HLA associations seemed to be driven largely by CMV exposure.

About this clone: What antigen it recognizes has not been identified. Within one base of it there is no much larger clone, and no base qualities were kept. Other DNA sequences in this sample translate to the same CDR3.

This sequence was found in an older woman in good health and CMV-seropositive. Sequenced: PBMCs. The V gene is TRBV4-1 and the J gene is TRBJ2-1; D gene: possibly TRBD2, on 5 matching bases. The CDR3 region: CASSLSGSSYNEQFF. The DNA is as follows: TGCGCCAGCAGCCTCAGCGGTAGCTCCTACAATGAGCAGTTCTTC.